This T cell receptor beta chain was captured by sequencing in a study of quantifying T cell responses using KT2 cells (dated by TCRdb to 2017 to 2019). A note on the overall study: RNA was DNase-treated and reverse transcribed with TCR alpha and beta constant-region primers, mostly using SuperScript III. To prevent over-amplification, PCR2 was performed as a SYBR Green qPCR and halted at a predetermined fluorescence threshold. The efficiency of the T4 ligation step under optimum conditions was estimated to be above 8%. Points the paper makes about the study in general: A linear scaling of KT2 alpha and beta sequence counts with input KT2 cell number was observed over several orders of magnitude. This TCR sequencing study did not compare the pipeline side by side with other TCR sequencing techniques. Even at the lowest spike-in tested, roughly one KT2 cell per 100,000 PBMC, KT2 sequences were still detected. Saturation in the detection of KT2 sequences was observed at very high KT2 spike-in numbers.

The library was obtained by UMI-ligation and nested PCR. Using T4 RNA ligase 1, a single-stranded oligonucleotide bearing the Illumina SP2 sequence plus a UMI was ligated onto the 3' end of the cDNA. PCR1 ran three to four cycles (98°C 15 s, 69°C 30 s, 72°C 40 s); the beta primer was an equimolar mix of RC1.1 and RC1.2 covering TRBC1 and TRBC2. Starting at PCR2, the TCR alpha and beta chains were handled separately, and sample indices and Illumina adaptors were added. The UMI comprised 12 random nucleotides, as two hexamers separated by a spacer, placed after an 8-base spacer. Libraries were sequenced on an Illumina MiSeq using v2 2x251 paired-end chemistry, with under 15 samples typically included per run. To boost diversity, each sequencing library was supplemented with PhiX DNA at roughly 5-8%. Processing in the source paper ran as follows. Raw reads were converted to FASTQ with bcl2fastq and were demultiplexed by dual indices with Demultiplexor. V and J genes were assigned by Decombinator through tag matching, with a single base-pair mismatch being allowed. Collapsinator used UMIs to correct both sequencing errors and frequency errors arising from PCR heterogeneity. CDR3Translator turned Decombinator identifiers into nucleotide sequence, translated that sequence into amino acids, and pulled out the CDR3 based on C- and N-terminal motifs. Each distinct KT2 TCR was counted as one cluster of KT2 sequences that shared a single unique molecular identifier. TCRdb reworked the public reads: Q25 trimming with fastp, MiXCR clone assembly, productive beta chains retained. Every entry covers one CDR3 protein and lists the most common genes and DNA from its rows. V and J calls and clone size were set by TCRdb, not the authors. Within this sample are approximately 57,000 distinct CDR3 sequences, with 9% to 15% of them counted one time only. Of the sample, roughly 9.9% is held by the ten largest clones.

Via the germline V gene, CDR1 is MNHNS and CDR2 SASEGT. Counted from cysteine to phenylalanine, this CDR3 has 17 amino acids. Just the 51-base CDR3 DNA is kept, in frame starting at base 1. The trim is 3 bases for V and 5 bases for J, with a gap of 19 bases between the germline ends. To test the sensitivity and accuracy of the pipeline, known numbers of KT2, a T cell clone whose TCR had already been sequenced, were spiked into unfractionated PBMC. KT2 cells were mixed with a fixed number of PBMC to create a range of KT2-to-PBMC ratios. Regarding this clonotype: Its recognized antigen is unknown. Nothing much larger sits one base from this clone, and base qualities are not available.

Sequencing input: PBMCs spiked with cells of the T cell clone KT2. The sequence was obtained from a human donor. This sequence uses TRBV6-1 and TRBJ2-2; the D gene is possibly TRBD1 or TRBD2, with 5 bases matching each. The CDR3 protein sequence reads: CASSEHRDPGRTGELFF. The DNA sequence is TGTGCCAGCAGTGAGCACCGGGACCCCGGTCGGACCGGGGAGCTGTTTTTT.